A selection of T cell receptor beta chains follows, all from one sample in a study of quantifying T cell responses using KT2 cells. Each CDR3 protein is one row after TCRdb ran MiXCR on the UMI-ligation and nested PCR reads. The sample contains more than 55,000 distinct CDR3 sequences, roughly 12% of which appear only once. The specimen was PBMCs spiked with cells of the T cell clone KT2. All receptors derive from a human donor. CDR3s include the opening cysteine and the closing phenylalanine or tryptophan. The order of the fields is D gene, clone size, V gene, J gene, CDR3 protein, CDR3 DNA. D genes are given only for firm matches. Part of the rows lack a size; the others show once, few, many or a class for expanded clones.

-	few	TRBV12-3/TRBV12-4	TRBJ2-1	CASSLRATVDEQFF	TGTGCCAGCAGTTTAAGGGCGACAGTAGATGAGCAGTTCTTC
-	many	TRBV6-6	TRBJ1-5	CASRTDRPYSNQPQHF	TGTGCCAGCAGAACTGACAGGCCCTATAGCAATCAGCCCCAGCATTTT
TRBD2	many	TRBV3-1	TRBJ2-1	CASSQRTSGSDEQFF	TGTGCCAGCAGCCAACGGACTAGCGGGAGTGATGAGCAGTTCTTC
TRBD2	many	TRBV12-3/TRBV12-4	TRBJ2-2	CASTPGSGGPHTGELFF	TGTGCCAGCACCCCGGGTAGCGGGGGCCCTCACACCGGGGAGCTGTTTTTT
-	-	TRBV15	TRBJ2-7	CATSRDGDEQYF	TGTGCCACCAGCAGAGATGGAGACGAGCAGTACTTC
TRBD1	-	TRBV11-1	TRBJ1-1	CASSIGHRGGATEAFF	TGTGCCAGCAGCATCGGGCACAGGGGAGGTGCCACTGAAGCTTTCTTT
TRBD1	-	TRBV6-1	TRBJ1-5	CASRDDRVGQPQHF	TGTGCCAGCAGAGACGACAGGGTTGGGCAGCCCCAGCATTTT
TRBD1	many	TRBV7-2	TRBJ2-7	CASSLGDSGTYEQYF	TGTGCCAGCAGCTTAGGGGACAGCGGTACCTACGAGCAGTACTTC
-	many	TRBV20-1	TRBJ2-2	CSAEDRATGELFF	TGCAGTGCAGAGGACAGAGCCACCGGGGAGCTGTTTTTT
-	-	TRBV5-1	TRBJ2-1	CASSLGGGTYNEQFF	TGCGCCAGCAGCTTGGGTGGGGGGACCTACAATGAGCAGTTCTTC
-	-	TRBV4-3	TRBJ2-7	CASSQDWASSSYEQYF	TGCGCCAGCAGCCAAGATTGGGCAAGCAGCTCCTACGAGCAGTACTTC
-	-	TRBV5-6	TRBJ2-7	CASSMGRRTYKQYF	TGTGCCAGCAGCATGGGACGGAGGACCTACAAGCAGTACTTC
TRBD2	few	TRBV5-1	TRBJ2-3	CASSLELAGGADTQYF	TGCGCCAGCAGCTTGGAACTAGCGGGCGGAGCAGATACGCAGTATTTT
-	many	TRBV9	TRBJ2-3	CASSVVPWDPTDTQYF	TGTGCCAGCAGCGTAGTTCCTTGGGACCCTACAGATACGCAGTATTTT
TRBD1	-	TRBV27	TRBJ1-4	CASGQGGGNEKLFF	TGTGCCAGCGGTCAGGGGGGGGGTAATGAAAAACTGTTTTTT
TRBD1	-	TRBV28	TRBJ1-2	CASSLDNDGTAYGYTF	TGTGCCAGCAGTTTAGACAACGACGGGACAGCTTATGGCTACACCTTC
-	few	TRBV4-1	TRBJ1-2	CASSQGQAEIGGYTF	TGCGCCAGCAGCCAAGGACAGGCTGAAATAGGTGGCTACACCTTC
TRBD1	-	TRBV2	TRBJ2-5	CASRRQGSYQETQYF	TGTGCCAGCAGGCGACAGGGGTCCTACCAAGAGACCCAGTACTTC
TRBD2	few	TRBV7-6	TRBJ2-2	CASSSGLAGGPNTGELFF	TGTGCCAGCAGCTCGGGACTAGCGGGGGGCCCGAACACCGGGGAGCTGTTTTTT
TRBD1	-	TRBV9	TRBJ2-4	CASSDRQGADKNIQYF	TGTGCCAGCAGCGACCGACAGGGGGCTGACAAAAACATTCAGTACTTC
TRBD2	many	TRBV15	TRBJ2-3	CATRTSGRKDTQYF	TGTGCCACAAGGACTAGCGGGAGAAAAGATACGCAGTATTTT
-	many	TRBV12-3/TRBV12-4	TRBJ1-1	CASSPFLERGRYTEAFF	-
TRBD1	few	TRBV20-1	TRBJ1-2	CSSGQGVGSGYTF	TGCAGCTCCGGACAGGGGGTAGGGAGTGGCTACACCTTC
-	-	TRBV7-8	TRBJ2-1	CASSGVLSLAYNEQFF	TGTGCCAGCAGCGGAGTGTTGAGCCTCGCCTACAATGAGCAGTTCTTC
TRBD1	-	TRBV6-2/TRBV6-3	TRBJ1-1	CASSLTRTGSTEAFF	TGTGCCAGCAGCCTTACCAGGACAGGGTCAACTGAAGCTTTCTTT
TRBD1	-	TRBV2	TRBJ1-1	CASSRDRAITEAFF	TGTGCCAGCAGCCGGGACAGGGCTATCACTGAAGCTTTCTTT
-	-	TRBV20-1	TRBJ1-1	CSAKSPEAFF	TGCAGTGCCAAGAGCCCTGAAGCTTTCTTT
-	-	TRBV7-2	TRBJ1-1	CASSLEVPNTEAFF	TGTGCCAGCAGCTTAGAAGTCCCGAACACTGAAGCTTTCTTT
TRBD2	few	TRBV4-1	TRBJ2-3	CASRMRLAAKDTQYF	TGCGCCAGCAGAATGCGACTAGCGGCTAAAGATACGCAGTATTTT
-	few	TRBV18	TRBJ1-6	CASSPAGRNSPLHF	TGTGCCAGCTCACCAGCTGGGAGGAATTCACCCCTCCACTTT
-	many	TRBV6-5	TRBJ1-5	CASSYSRNSNQPQHF	TGTGCCAGCAGTTACTCTCGGAATAGCAATCAGCCCCAGCATTTT
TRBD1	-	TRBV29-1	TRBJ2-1	CSVEGNRGSYNEQFF	TGCAGCGTTGAAGGTAACAGGGGCTCCTACAATGAGCAGTTCTTC
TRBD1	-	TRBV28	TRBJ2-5	CASSPTGQGQETQYF	TGTGCCAGCAGTCCTACGGGACAGGGTCAAGAGACCCAGTACTTC
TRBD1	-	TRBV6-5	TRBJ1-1	CASSTGQGWGTEAFF	TGTGCCAGCAGTACTGGACAGGGCTGGGGCACTGAAGCTTTCTTT
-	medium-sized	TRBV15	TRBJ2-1	CATSRDRESHEQFF	TGTGCCACCAGCAGAGATCGGGAGAGCCATGAGCAGTTCTTC
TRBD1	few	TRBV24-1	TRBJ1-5	CATSDDPGTAAQQPQHF	TGTGCCACCAGTGACGATCCCGGGACAGCAGCCCAGCAGCCCCAGCATTTT
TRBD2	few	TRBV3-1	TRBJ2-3	CASSQSGGVTDTQYF	TGTGCCAGCAGCCAAAGCGGGGGCGTAACAGATACGCAGTATTTT
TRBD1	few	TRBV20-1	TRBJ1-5	CSARVLGQGSQPQHF	TGCAGTGCTAGGGTTTTAGGACAGGGCAGTCAGCCCCAGCATTTT
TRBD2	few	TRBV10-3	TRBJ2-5	CATSPTSGGAWGQETQYF	TGTGCCACTAGTCCGACTAGCGGGGGGGCCTGGGGCCAAGAGACCCAGTACTTC
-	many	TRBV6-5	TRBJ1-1	CASSPQLGGGNTEAFF	TGTGCCAGCAGTCCACAATTAGGGGGGGGGAACACTGAAGCTTTCTTT
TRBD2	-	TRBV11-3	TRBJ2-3	CASSIGLAKSTDTQYF	TGTGCCAGCAGCATAGGACTAGCGAAAAGCACAGATACGCAGTATTTT
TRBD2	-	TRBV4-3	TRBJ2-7	CASSRTSGYEQYF	TGCGCCAGCAGCCGGACTAGCGGCTACGAGCAGTACTTC
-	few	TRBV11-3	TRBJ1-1	CASSLEWGASEAFF	TGTGCCAGCAGCTTAGAATGGGGGGCCTCTGAAGCTTTCTTT
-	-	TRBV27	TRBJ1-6	CASSLRKQGVNSPLHF	TGTGCCAGCAGTTTAAGGAAACAGGGAGTTAATTCACCCCTCCACTTT
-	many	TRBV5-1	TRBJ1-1	CASSFTGLMVSFF	TGCGCCAGCAGCTTTACAGGGCTGATGGTCTCTTTCTTT
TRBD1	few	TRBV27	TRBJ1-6	CASSFIAGGSPLHF	TGTGCCAGCAGTTTCATTGCAGGGGGGTCACCCCTCCACTTT
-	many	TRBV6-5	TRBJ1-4	CASSYSTAGNEKLFF	TGTGCCAGCAGTTACTCGACGGCAGGAAATGAAAAACTGTTTTTT
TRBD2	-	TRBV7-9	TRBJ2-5	CASSPGLAGARETQYF	TGTGCCAGCAGCCCAGGACTAGCGGGAGCCCGAGAGACCCAGTACTTC
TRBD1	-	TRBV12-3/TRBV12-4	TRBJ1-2	CASSSDRGLDYGYTF	TGTGCCAGCAGTTCAGACAGGGGGCTTGACTATGGCTACACCTTC
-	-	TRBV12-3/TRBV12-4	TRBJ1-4	CASSFEQGEKLFF	TGTGCCAGCAGTTTCGAACAGGGTGAAAAACTGTTTTTT
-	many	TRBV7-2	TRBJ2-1	CASSLATLNNEQFF	TGTGCCAGCAGCTTAGCAACACTAAACAATGAGCAGTTCTTC
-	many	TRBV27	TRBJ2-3	CASSLPGDTQYF	TGTGCCAGCAGCCTACCGGGAGATACGCAGTATTTT
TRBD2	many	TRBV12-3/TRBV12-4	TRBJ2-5	CASSLTSGSTLETQYF	TGTGCCAGCAGTTTGACTAGCGGGAGCACCCTGGAGACCCAGTACTTC